This is a list of T cell receptor beta chains from one sample in a study of T cells in Graves' hyperthyroidism and ophthalmopathy. Each CDR3 protein is one row after TCRdb ran MiXCR on the multiplex PCR reads. The sample yields hundreds of thousands of distinct CDR3 sequences, less than 20% seen once. Sequencing was performed on blood. These receptors all come from a man in his forties with Graves' ophthalmopathy. Each CDR3 is given with its conserved first and last residue. The order of the fields is V gene, clone size, D gene, J gene, CDR3 DNA, CDR3 protein. D genes are given only for firm matches. Expanded clones get a size class; other rows say once, few or many, or leave the size out.

v_gene: TRBV20-1; abundance: few; d_gene: NA; j_gene: TRBJ1-4; CDR3nt: TGCAGTGCTAACCCCGTGGACGGGAATGAAAAACTGTTTTTT; CDR3aa: CSANPVDGNEKLFF
v_gene: TRBV11-2; abundance: many; d_gene: NA; j_gene: TRBJ2-7; CDR3nt: TGTGCCAGCAGCCTGGCGCAGTCCTACGAGCAGTACTTC; CDR3aa: CASSLAQSYEQYF
v_gene: TRBV20-1; abundance: NA; d_gene: TRBD1; j_gene: TRBJ1-3; CDR3nt: TGCAGTGCTAGAGTCACAGGGGGAGGTGGAAACACCATATATTTT; CDR3aa: CSARVTGGGGNTIYF
v_gene: TRBV30; abundance: NA; d_gene: NA; j_gene: TRBJ1-5; CDR3nt: TGTGCCTGGGGTGGGGGGGCACGTCAGCCCCAGCATTTT; CDR3aa: CAWGGGARQPQHF
v_gene: TRBV12-3/TRBV12-4; abundance: NA; d_gene: NA; j_gene: TRBJ1-5; CDR3nt: TGTGCCAGCAGTTTTATATCTGATCAGCCCCAGCATTTT; CDR3aa: CASSFISDQPQHF
v_gene: TRBV5-6; abundance: NA; d_gene: TRBD1; j_gene: TRBJ2-7; CDR3nt: TGTGCCAGCAGCTTTTCCGGGGACAGGACCTACGAGCAGTACTTC; CDR3aa: CASSFSGDRTYEQYF
v_gene: TRBV30; abundance: NA; d_gene: NA; j_gene: TRBJ1-6; CDR3nt: TGTGCCTGGAGGGGGGACTTCTCCTATAATTCACCCCTCCACTTT; CDR3aa: CAWRGDFSYNSPLHF
v_gene: TRBV19; abundance: few; d_gene: NA; j_gene: TRBJ2-5; CDR3nt: TGTGCCAGTAGTTCCATCAATAGCAGTCCGCAAGAGACCCAGTACTTC; CDR3aa: CASSSINSSPQETQYF
v_gene: TRBV30; abundance: many; d_gene: NA; j_gene: TRBJ2-5; CDR3nt: TGTGCCTGGAGCGTACCCCACCCAAACGGGGAGACCCAGTACTTC; CDR3aa: CAWSVPHPNGETQYF
v_gene: TRBV20-1; abundance: NA; d_gene: NA; j_gene: TRBJ2-7; CDR3nt: TGCAGTGCTAGAGATCTACGGAAGATGGACGAGCAGTACTTC; CDR3aa: CSARDLRKMDEQYF
v_gene: TRBV5-6; abundance: NA; d_gene: NA; j_gene: TRBJ2-1; CDR3nt: TGTGCCAGCAGCTTCCTCACCGTGGGGGGCGGGTATGAGCAGTTCTTC; CDR3aa: CASSFLTVGGGYEQFF
v_gene: TRBV20-1; abundance: NA; d_gene: TRBD1; j_gene: TRBJ1-1; CDR3nt: TGCAGTGCTAGAGAGGGCAGGGGGATGAACACTGAAGCTTTCTTT; CDR3aa: CSAREGRGMNTEAFF
v_gene: TRBV14; abundance: NA; d_gene: NA; j_gene: TRBJ2-7; CDR3nt: TGTGCCAGCAGCCAAAATCCCACAGAGGTTCCCTACGAGCAGTACTTC; CDR3aa: CASSQNPTEVPYEQYF
v_gene: TRBV2; abundance: many; d_gene: NA; j_gene: TRBJ2-1; CDR3nt: TGTGCCAGCAGTCTCCAGGACGGCTACAATGAGCAGTTCTTC; CDR3aa: CASSLQDGYNEQFF
v_gene: TRBV6-2/TRBV6-3; abundance: NA; d_gene: NA; j_gene: TRBJ2-7; CDR3nt: TGTGCCAGCAGTTCAGGGGCTAGCGGTTACGAGCAGTACTTC; CDR3aa: CASSSGASGYEQYF
v_gene: TRBV4-1; abundance: NA; d_gene: NA; j_gene: TRBJ2-7; CDR3nt: TGCGCCAGCAGCCAAGTAGTGGACTCGGAAGAGCAGTACTTC; CDR3aa: CASSQVVDSEEQYF
v_gene: TRBV7-9; abundance: few; d_gene: NA; j_gene: TRBJ1-2; CDR3nt: TGTGCCAGCAGCTTAGTCTCGACTGAGAACTATGGCTACACCTTC; CDR3aa: CASSLVSTENYGYTF
v_gene: TRBV5-1; abundance: few; d_gene: TRBD1; j_gene: TRBJ2-1; CDR3nt: TGCGCCAGCAGCTTGGCCAATATGGGGACAGACCTTCCTAACACCCAGGCGAATGAGCAGTTCTTC; CDR3aa: CASSLANMGTDLPNTQANEQFF
v_gene: TRBV6-1; abundance: NA; d_gene: NA; j_gene: TRBJ1-4; CDR3nt: TGTGCCAGCAGTGCCAGGGTGCTGGGGGAAAAACTGTTTTTT; CDR3aa: CASSARVLGEKLFF
v_gene: TRBV6-2/TRBV6-3; abundance: few; d_gene: TRBD2; j_gene: TRBJ2-1; CDR3nt: TGTGCCAGCAGCCCTCTAGCGGGAAATAGGGTTGAGCAGTTCTTC; CDR3aa: CASSPLAGNRVEQFF
v_gene: TRBV6-1; abundance: NA; d_gene: NA; j_gene: TRBJ2-7; CDR3nt: TGTGCCAGCAGTACAATCCTAGGGGGATTCAGCTCCTACGAGCAGTACTTC; CDR3aa: CASSTILGGFSSYEQYF
v_gene: TRBV4-3; abundance: NA; d_gene: NA; j_gene: TRBJ2-3; CDR3nt: TGCGCCAGCAGCCAAGAATCGGGATATACGCAGTATTTT; CDR3aa: CASSQESGYTQYF
v_gene: TRBV28; abundance: many; d_gene: NA; j_gene: TRBJ1-2; CDR3nt: TGTGCCAGCAGTCCACCCTTGGGCGGCTACACCTTC; CDR3aa: CASSPPLGGYTF
v_gene: TRBV11-2; abundance: many; d_gene: NA; j_gene: TRBJ2-7; CDR3nt: TGTGCCAGCAGTTTCAGCATCTCCTACGAGCAGTACTTC; CDR3aa: CASSFSISYEQYF
v_gene: TRBV11-1; abundance: few; d_gene: TRBD1; j_gene: TRBJ1-4; CDR3nt: TGTGCCAGCAGCTTCCAGGGACAGGGAAATGAAAAACTGTTTTTT; CDR3aa: CASSFQGQGNEKLFF
v_gene: TRBV28; abundance: many; d_gene: TRBD2; j_gene: TRBJ2-1; CDR3nt: TGTGCCAGCAGTTTGACGGTGGGAGGGCGGCATGAGCAGTTCTTC; CDR3aa: CASSLTVGGRHEQFF
v_gene: TRBV12-3/TRBV12-4; abundance: many; d_gene: NA; j_gene: TRBJ1-4; CDR3nt: TGTGCCAGCAGTTTCTCAGGGCTATCGCAGAAACTGTTTTTT; CDR3aa: CASSFSGLSQKLFF
v_gene: TRBV30; abundance: NA; d_gene: NA; j_gene: TRBJ1-1; CDR3nt: TGTGCCTGGGGGCAACCGGGGAGTGAAGCTTTCTTT; CDR3aa: CAWGQPGSEAFF
v_gene: TRBV4-1; abundance: once; d_gene: TRBD1; j_gene: TRBJ2-3; CDR3nt: TGCGCCAGCAACCAAGACAGGGGCCTTAGCACAGATACGCAGTATTTT; CDR3aa: CASNQDRGLSTDTQYF
v_gene: TRBV11-2; abundance: many; d_gene: TRBD1; j_gene: TRBJ2-6; CDR3nt: TGTGCCAGCAGCTTTCGACAGGGAAATGGGGCCAACGTCCTGACTTTC; CDR3aa: CASSFRQGNGANVLTF
v_gene: TRBV5-1; abundance: few; d_gene: NA; j_gene: TRBJ1-2; CDR3nt: TGCGCCAGCAGCTTGGAGAGTTCCTATGGCTACACCTTC; CDR3aa: CASSLESSYGYTF
v_gene: TRBV28; abundance: NA; d_gene: NA; j_gene: TRBJ1-5; CDR3nt: TGTGCCAGCAGCCCATACTTCTCTCAGCCCCAGCATTTT; CDR3aa: CASSPYFSQPQHF
v_gene: TRBV7-2; abundance: few; d_gene: NA; j_gene: TRBJ1-6; CDR3nt: TGTGCCAGCAGCCTGGTCGAGGGTATCAATTCACCCCTCCACTTT; CDR3aa: CASSLVEGINSPLHF
v_gene: TRBV12-3/TRBV12-4; abundance: many; d_gene: TRBD1; j_gene: TRBJ2-3; CDR3nt: TGTGCCAGCAGTTTATGGACAGGGGGCTCAGATACGCAGTATTTT; CDR3aa: CASSLWTGGSDTQYF
v_gene: TRBV12-3/TRBV12-4; abundance: NA; d_gene: TRBD1; j_gene: TRBJ2-3; CDR3nt: TGTGCCAGCAGAAAGACAGGGGCACTTTACACAGATACGCAGTATTTT; CDR3aa: CASRKTGALYTDTQYF
v_gene: TRBV4-3; abundance: few; d_gene: NA; j_gene: TRBJ2-2; CDR3nt: TGCGCCAGCAGCCTCAGGGCAGACAACACCGGGGAGCTGTTTTTT; CDR3aa: CASSLRADNTGELFF
v_gene: TRBV29-1; abundance: few; d_gene: NA; j_gene: TRBJ1-1; CDR3nt: TGCAGCGCTCGACAGGCGATGGACACTGAAGCTTTCTTT; CDR3aa: CSARQAMDTEAFF
v_gene: TRBV28; abundance: few; d_gene: TRBD1; j_gene: TRBJ1-5; CDR3nt: TGTGCCGGTCACAGGGGGAATCAGCCCCAGCATTTT; CDR3aa: CAGHRGNQPQHF
v_gene: TRBV25-1; abundance: NA; d_gene: NA; j_gene: TRBJ2-1; CDR3nt: TGTGCCAGCAGTGAAGGGGGGCGGTTAGGCAATGAGCAGTTCTTC; CDR3aa: CASSEGGRLGNEQFF
v_gene: TRBV28; abundance: many; d_gene: NA; j_gene: TRBJ1-5; CDR3nt: TGTGCCAGCAGTGCCGGGTGGGTGGCCAATCAGCCCCAGCATTTT; CDR3aa: CASSAGWVANQPQHF
v_gene: TRBV12-3/TRBV12-4; abundance: few; d_gene: TRBD1; j_gene: TRBJ1-5; CDR3nt: TGTGCCAGCAGTCCCCAGACAGGGGCCGGGGCCAATCAGCCCCAGCATTTT; CDR3aa: CASSPQTGAGANQPQHF
v_gene: TRBV4-1; abundance: few; d_gene: NA; j_gene: TRBJ2-3; CDR3nt: TGCGCCAGCAGCCAAGCCGAATTGGGGACAGATACGCAGTATTTT; CDR3aa: CASSQAELGTDTQYF
v_gene: TRBV11-2; abundance: NA; d_gene: NA; j_gene: TRBJ1-2; CDR3nt: TGTGCCAGCAGCTTAGCCGAGGGGGGTGGATATGGCTACACCTTC; CDR3aa: CASSLAEGGGYGYTF
v_gene: TRBV7-9; abundance: few; d_gene: NA; j_gene: TRBJ1-3; CDR3nt: TGTGCCAGCAGTCGCTCGGACAGCTACAGATTGTACTCTGGAAACACCATATATTTT; CDR3aa: CASSRSDSYRLYSGNTIYF
v_gene: TRBV5-1; abundance: NA; d_gene: NA; j_gene: TRBJ2-7; CDR3nt: TGCGCCAGCAGTAAACAGTCAGGCGAGCAGTACTTC; CDR3aa: CASSKQSGEQYF
v_gene: TRBV6-1; abundance: many; d_gene: NA; j_gene: TRBJ2-5; CDR3nt: TGTGCCAGCAGTGAAGCGGTTCTTAGTGGGGAGACCCAGTACTTC; CDR3aa: CASSEAVLSGETQYF
v_gene: TRBV6-1; abundance: few; d_gene: NA; j_gene: TRBJ2-3; CDR3nt: TGTGCCAGCTGGCCGGGACTTTCGCGAGTTTCGCAGTATTTT; CDR3aa: CASWPGLSRVSQYF
v_gene: TRBV6-2/TRBV6-3; abundance: NA; d_gene: TRBD1; j_gene: TRBJ2-7; CDR3nt: TGTGCCAGCAGTTACTCGCGGACAGGACCGACCTACGAGCAGTACTTC; CDR3aa: CASSYSRTGPTYEQYF
v_gene: TRBV20-1; abundance: few; d_gene: TRBD2; j_gene: TRBJ2-1; CDR3nt: TGCAGTGCTGTACTAGCGGCGATTTACAATGAGCAGTTCTTC; CDR3aa: CSAVLAAIYNEQFF
v_gene: TRBV6-1; abundance: NA; d_gene: TRBD2; j_gene: TRBJ2-1; CDR3nt: TGTGCCAGCGAAGGCGGGAGTTCCTACAATGAGCAGTTCTTC; CDR3aa: CASEGGSSYNEQFF
v_gene: TRBV19; abundance: NA; d_gene: TRBD2; j_gene: TRBJ2-7; CDR3nt: TGTGCCAGTAGCGTACGGGGGGACGAGCAGTACTTC; CDR3aa: CASSVRGDEQYF
v_gene: TRBV7-9; abundance: NA; d_gene: TRBD1; j_gene: TRBJ2-1; CDR3nt: TGTGCCAGCAGGGGACAGGGTCCCTACAATGAGCAGTTCTTC; CDR3aa: CASRGQGPYNEQFF
v_gene: TRBV28; abundance: many; d_gene: NA; j_gene: TRBJ2-5; CDR3nt: TGTGCCAGCAGTTCGGGACCGAAGGGAAGGGAGTACTTC; CDR3aa: CASSSGPKGREYF
v_gene: TRBV7-3; abundance: many; d_gene: NA; j_gene: TRBJ2-2; CDR3nt: TGTGCCAGCAGCTTAAGCACCCCCGTCGACGCGGTTTACACCGGGGAGCTGTTTTTT; CDR3aa: CASSLSTPVDAVYTGELFF
v_gene: TRBV6-1; abundance: many; d_gene: NA; j_gene: TRBJ1-1; CDR3nt: TGTGCCAGCAGTGAAGCTTCATCATCCAACACTGAAGCTTTCTTT; CDR3aa: CASSEASSSNTEAFF
v_gene: TRBV6-1; abundance: NA; d_gene: TRBD1; j_gene: TRBJ1-5; CDR3nt: TGTGCCAGCATCCCAGACAGGGGCCAGCCCCAGCATTTT; CDR3aa: CASIPDRGQPQHF
v_gene: TRBV12-3/TRBV12-4; abundance: many; d_gene: TRBD1; j_gene: TRBJ1-2; CDR3nt: TGTGCCAGCAGCCCGACAGGGTCTAGGGGCTACACCTTC; CDR3aa: CASSPTGSRGYTF